These T cell receptor beta chains were read from a single sample in a study of beta chain features in type 1 diabetes. Some clones are missing from TCRdb's copy, which holds only in-frame ones; the method was immunoSEQ multiplex PCR. Among about 160,000 clones listed, less than 9.5% were seen once. Specimen: central memory CD4+ T cells from blood. These TCRs come from a middle-aged woman with type 1 diabetes. CDR3s include the opening cysteine and the closing phenylalanine or tryptophan. D genes are given only for firm matches. Clone size appears in some rows only: once, few, many, or a class for an expanded clone.

V	size	D	J	CDR3	DNA
TRBV7-3	NA	NA	TRBJ2-2	CASSLGWQYTGELFF	TGTGCCAGCAGCTTAGGTTGGCAGTACACCGGGGAGCTGTTTTTT
TRBV4-2	few	NA	TRBJ1-6	CASSQDKRQKNSPLHF	TGTGCCAGCAGCCAAGATAAGAGGCAGAAAAATTCACCCCTCCACTTT
TRBV5-1	few	TRBD2	TRBJ2-7	CASSLGRTSGTNPYEQYF	TGCGCCAGCAGCTTGGGCCGGACTAGCGGGACTAACCCCTACGAGCAGTACTTC
TRBV9	many	NA	TRBJ1-1	CASSGGMNTEAFF	TGTGCCAGCAGCGGGGGCATGAACACTGAAGCTTTCTTT
TRBV5-6	NA	NA	TRBJ1-2	CASSGQNYGYTF	TGTGCCAGCAGCGGACAGAACTATGGCTACACCTTC
TRBV5-6	few	NA	TRBJ2-1	CASSNFEARSYNEQFF	TGTGCCAGCTCAAACTTTGAAGCACGGTCCTACAATGAGCAGTTCTTC
TRBV6-6	few	TRBD2	TRBJ2-1	CASSGSGGRRNEQFF	TGTGCCAGCAGTGGTAGCGGGGGGCGAAGGAATGAGCAGTTCTTC
TRBV5-1	NA	TRBD1	TRBJ1-6	CASSLDSGRGSLHF	TGCGCCAGCAGCTTGGATAGCGGCAGGGGGTCCCTCCACTTT
TRBV15	NA	NA	TRBJ1-1	CATSRGWGQKNTEAFF	TGTGCCACCAGCAGAGGTTGGGGGCAAAAGAACACTGAAGCTTTCTTT
TRBV28	NA	TRBD1	TRBJ2-7	CASSSAGTGMYEQYF	TGTGCCAGCAGTTCAGCCGGGACAGGGATGTACGAGCAGTACTTC
TRBV9	few	TRBD2	TRBJ2-5	CASSLQTSGGPGGETQYF	TGTGCCAGCAGCCTACAGACTAGCGGGGGCCCCGGAGGAGAGACCCAGTACTTC
TRBV29-1	many	NA	TRBJ1-2	CSAGDRTSSDGYTF	TGCAGCGCCGGCGATAGGACTTCTTCCGATGGCTACACCTTC
TRBV15	NA	TRBD2	TRBJ2-3	CATSTKTSGRDTDTQYF	TGTGCCACCAGCACTAAGACTAGCGGGAGGGATACAGATACGCAGTATTTT
TRBV12-5	NA	TRBD1	TRBJ2-1	CASGLWAGGYNEQFF	TGTGCTAGTGGTTTGTGGGCAGGGGGTTACAATGAGCAGTTCTTC
TRBV28	NA	NA	TRBJ1-1	CASITVAGEANGAFF	TGTGCCAGCATCACCGTCGCGGGGGAGGCTAACGGTGCTTTCTTT
TRBV18	few	NA	TRBJ1-3	CASSPIAADTIYF	TGTGCCAGCTCACCAATCGCCGCGGACACCATATATTTT
TRBV7-8	NA	NA	TRBJ1-2	CASSSTASANYGYTF	TGTGCCAGCAGCTCTACAGCCTCGGCTAACTATGGCTACACCTTC
TRBV28	NA	TRBD1	TRBJ2-3	CASSLAQGVVDTQYF	TGTGCCAGCAGTTTAGCACAGGGGGTAGTAGATACGCAGTATTTT